This is a list of T cell receptor beta chains from one sample in a study of blood T cell repertoires in COVID-19. Sequencing used immunoSEQ multiplex PCR; TCRdb keeps in-frame clones, though not all of them. Among some 380,000 clones listed, about 90% were seen once. The specimen was PBMCs or T cells enriched from blood (not recorded which). These TCRs come from a man aged 30 to 45 who had recovered from COVID-19. Both conserved end residues are part of each CDR3. A D gene is named only where the DNA matches it firmly. Size is omitted from some rows. Given values are once, few, many or a class for expanded clones.

CDR3aa | CDR3nt | abundance | d_gene | j_gene | v_gene
CAWSVHLQIRQNTKYYGYTF | NA | NA | NA | TRBJ1-2 | TRBV30
CASSQGTGTGETQYF | TGTGCCAGCAGCCAAGGGACAGGGACAGGGGAGACCCAGTACTTC | NA | TRBD1 | TRBJ2-5 | TRBV7-9
CASSLKSGRNSPLHF | TGTGCCAGCAGCTTAAAATCGGGTCGCAATTCACCCCTCCACTTT | NA | NA | TRBJ1-6 | TRBV13
CASSEGPANYGYTF | TGTGCCAGCAGTGAAGGCCCAGCTAACTATGGCTACACCTTC | once | NA | TRBJ1-2 | TRBV6-1
CASSLSGALRSYNEQFF | TGTGCCAGCAGTTTAAGCGGGGCTTTACGCTCCTACAATGAGCAGTTCTTC | NA | TRBD2 | TRBJ2-1 | TRBV27
CASFRGTEAFF | TGTGCCAGTTTCAGGGGTACTGAAGCTTTCTTT | NA | NA | TRBJ1-1 | TRBV19
CASSPSPLLVEGKAFF | TGTGCCAGCTCACCATCCCCGCTGCTGGTGGAGGGGAAAGCTTTCTTT | NA | NA | TRBJ1-1 | TRBV18
CASSPQMNTGELFF | TGTGCCAGCAGCCCACAGATGAACACCGGGGAGCTGTTTTTT | NA | NA | TRBJ2-2 | TRBV14
CASSQGAGVVANVLTF | TGCGCCAGCAGCCAAGGTGCGGGGGTTGTGGCCAACGTCCTGACTTTC | NA | TRBD2 | TRBJ2-6 | TRBV4-3
CASSLYREGEQFF | TGTGCCAGCAGCCTCTACAGGGAAGGTGAGCAGTTCTTC | NA | NA | TRBJ2-1 | TRBV13
CACNPGQYGYTF | TGTGCCTGCAACCCGGGACAGTATGGCTACACCTTC | NA | TRBD1 | TRBJ1-2 | TRBV30
CASSDGGTRPYEQYF | TGCGCCAGCAGTGATGGCGGGACTAGACCCTACGAGCAGTACTTC | few | TRBD2 | TRBJ2-7 | TRBV10-1
CASSERWQGASDPNQPQHF | TGTGCCAGCAGTGAGAGATGGCAGGGGGCGTCCGACCCCAATCAGCCCCAGCATTTT | NA | TRBD1 | TRBJ1-5 | TRBV6-1
CASSSSRDIGRRKKLFF | TGTGCCAGCAGCTCGAGCCGGGACATCGGGCGAAGGAAAAAACTGTTTTTT | NA | NA | TRBJ1-4 | TRBV7-3
CASSEGAANEKLFF | TGCGCCAGCAGTGAAGGGGCGGCTAATGAAAAACTGTTTTTT | NA | NA | TRBJ1-4 | TRBV10-1
CASSPRRDLYGYTF | TGTGCCAGCAGTCCCCGCAGGGATCTTTATGGCTACACCTTC | NA | NA | TRBJ1-2 | TRBV27
CASSPRDNYEQYF | TGTGCCAGCAGCCCCCGGGACAACTACGAGCAGTACTTC | NA | NA | TRBJ2-7 | TRBV7-9
CASKVAGRYEQYF | TGCGCCAGCAAGGTGGCAGGCCGCTACGAGCAGTACTTC | NA | NA | TRBJ2-7 | TRBV5-1
CASSLSGGNQPQHF | TGTGCCAGCTCACTATCAGGGGGAAATCAGCCCCAGCATTTT | NA | TRBD1 | TRBJ1-5 | TRBV18
CASSLKTVNTEAFF | TGTGCCAGCAGCTTGAAGACAGTGAACACTGAAGCTTTCTTT | NA | NA | TRBJ1-1 | TRBV5-4
CASSPGGSSGNTIYF | TGTGCCAGCAGCCCGGGGGGGAGCTCTGGAAACACCATATATTTT | NA | NA | TRBJ1-3 | TRBV7-2
CASSSNPLAGSTDTQYF | TGCGCCAGCAGCTCAAACCCTCTAGCGGGGAGCACAGATACGCAGTATTTT | NA | TRBD2 | TRBJ2-3 | TRBV4-1
CASSLGTQPQHF | TGTGCCAGCAGTTTAGGTACACAGCCCCAGCATTTT | NA | NA | TRBJ1-5 | TRBV12-3/TRBV12-4
CASSAPLETGSITQYF | TGTGCCAGCAGCGCCCCCCTCGAGACAGGGTCAATTACCCAGTACTTC | NA | TRBD1 | TRBJ2-5 | TRBV9
CASREGLGEKLFF | TGTGCCAGCAGGGAGGGGCTTGGTGAAAAACTGTTTTTT | once | NA | TRBJ1-4 | TRBV2
CASSYGAGRQETQYF | TGTGCCAGCAGCTACGGAGCGGGGCGCCAAGAGACCCAGTACTTC | NA | TRBD2 | TRBJ2-5 | TRBV7-2
CASSPPAREAEAFF | TGTGCCAGCTCACCACCGGCCAGGGAGGCTGAAGCTTTCTTT | once | NA | TRBJ1-1 | TRBV18
CASSRGQQETQYF | TGTGCCAGTAGTCGGGGACAGCAAGAGACCCAGTACTTC | NA | TRBD1 | TRBJ2-5 | TRBV19
CASSTGGPQPQHF | TGTGCCAGCAGTACGGGCGGGCCTCAGCCCCAGCATTTT | NA | NA | TRBJ1-5 | TRBV6-5
CASSVLPGQPNEKLFF | TGTGCCAGCAGCGTCCTTCCAGGACAACCTAATGAAAAACTGTTTTTT | NA | NA | TRBJ1-4 | TRBV7-2
CASSLGQGGNTEAFF | TGTGCCAGCAGTTTAGGACAGGGGGGAAACACTGAAGCTTTCTTT | NA | TRBD1 | TRBJ1-1 | TRBV27
CASSWTGGRGQPQHF | TGTGCCAGCAGCTGGACCGGGGGGCGCGGACAGCCCCAGCATTTT | NA | NA | TRBJ1-5 | TRBV5-6
CAISGGTGPATNEKLFF | TGTGCCATCAGTGGGGGGACAGGACCTGCAACTAATGAAAAACTGTTTTTT | NA | TRBD1 | TRBJ1-4 | TRBV10-3
CASSTRRAQISYGYTF | TGTGCCAGCTCGACCCGGAGGGCGCAGATAAGTTATGGCTACACCTTC | NA | NA | TRBJ1-2 | TRBV18
CARTSGLVKDTQYF | TGTGCCAGGACTTCGGGACTAGTTAAAGATACGCAGTATTTT | NA | TRBD2 | TRBJ2-3 | TRBV5-6
CASSLVERYYGYTF | TGCGCCAGCAGCTTGGTTGAACGGTACTATGGCTACACCTTC | NA | NA | TRBJ1-2 | TRBV5-1
CASSPGITDTQYF | TGTGCCAGCAGCCCGGGAATCACAGATACGCAGTATTTT | NA | NA | TRBJ2-3 | TRBV11-2
CASSQDSDTSGGNEQFF | TGTGCCAGCAGCCAAGATAGTGACACATCAGGTGGAAATGAGCAGTTCTTC | NA | NA | TRBJ2-1 | TRBV3-1/TRBV3-2
CASSQNRGRETQYF | TGCGCCAGCAGCCAAAACAGGGGCCGAGAGACCCAGTACTTC | NA | TRBD1 | TRBJ2-5 | TRBV4-3
CARIPRQGVAYGYTF | TGCGCCAGGATTCCCCGACAGGGAGTCGCCTATGGCTACACCTTC | NA | TRBD1 | TRBJ1-2 | TRBV5-1
CASNVGDGELFF | TGTGCCAGCAATGTAGGGGACGGGGAGCTGTTTTTT | once | NA | TRBJ2-2 | TRBV3-1/TRBV3-2
CASSSARGRGGNTGELFF | TGTGCCAGCAGTTCCGCCCGTGGACGGGGGGGCAACACCGGGGAGCTGTTTTTT | NA | TRBD2 | TRBJ2-2 | TRBV6-2/TRBV6-3
CASSSRGDYEQYF | TGCGCCAGCAGCTCCCGGGGGGACTACGAGCAGTACTTC | NA | TRBD2 | TRBJ2-7 | TRBV4-1
CASSPPKGVADGEKLFF | TGTGCCAGCAGCCCCCCGAAGGGGGTGGCGGATGGTGAAAAACTGTTTTTT | NA | NA | TRBJ1-4 | TRBV7-9
CASSFGGQGDEQYF | TGTGCCAGCAGTTTCGGAGGGCAGGGGGACGAGCAGTACTTC | NA | NA | TRBJ2-7 | TRBV27
CASSPSPVPGYGYTF | TGTGCCAGCAGCCCATCCCCGGTCCCGGGCTATGGCTACACCTTC | NA | NA | TRBJ1-2 | TRBV6-5
CASSFRDRGLIDGYTF | TGTGCCAGCAGCTTCCGGGACAGGGGTCTCATAGATGGCTACACCTTC | NA | TRBD1 | TRBJ1-2 | TRBV5-5
CASSYTTDTQYF | TGTGCCAGCAGTTACACCACAGATACGCAGTATTTT | NA | NA | TRBJ2-3 | TRBV27
CASGEENSPLHF | TGTGCCAGCGGGGAGGAAAATTCACCCCTCCACTTT | few | NA | TRBJ1-6 | TRBV5-4
CASSASGGGYTF | TGCGCCAGCAGCGCGTCCGGGGGTGGCTACACCTTC | NA | NA | TRBJ1-2 | TRBV10-2
CASSLGQVTYNEQFF | TGTGCCAGCAGCTTGGGGCAGGTTACTTACAATGAGCAGTTCTTC | NA | NA | TRBJ2-1 | TRBV5-4
CASNRPGNGYTF | TGTGCCAGCAATCGTCCGGGGAATGGCTACACCTTC | NA | NA | TRBJ1-2 | TRBV12-3/TRBV12-4
CASSQGPGNNQETQYF | TGTGCCAGCAGCCAAGGGCCAGGGAACAACCAAGAGACCCAGTACTTC | NA | NA | TRBJ2-5 | TRBV3-1/TRBV3-2
CASSQGPWAGPDTQYF | TGCGCCAGCAGCCAGGGTCCCTGGGCAGGGCCAGATACGCAGTATTTT | NA | NA | TRBJ2-3 | TRBV4-1
CASSYSGQSNQPQHF | TGTGCCAGCAGTTACTCGGGACAGTCAAATCAGCCCCAGCATTTT | NA | TRBD1 | TRBJ1-5 | TRBV6-5
CASSKKFERVIKNIQYF | TGTGCCAGCAGCAAAAAGTTTGAACGGGTAATCAAAAACATTCAGTACTTC | NA | NA | TRBJ2-4 | TRBV21-1
CATSRGEEVSGNTIYF | TGTGCCACCAGCAGAGGCGAGGAGGTCTCTGGAAACACCATATATTTT | NA | NA | TRBJ1-3 | TRBV15
CASSLQQGQLDGYTF | TGTGCCAGCAGCCTCCAACAGGGGCAACTCGATGGCTACACCTTC | NA | TRBD1 | TRBJ1-2 | TRBV13
CAWSESGNTIYF | TGTGCCTGGTCTGAGTCGGGAAACACCATATATTTT | NA | NA | TRBJ1-3 | TRBV30
CASSLGGEQYF | TGTGCCAGCAGCCTAGGTGGCGAGCAGTACTTC | NA | NA | TRBJ2-7 | TRBV27